This TCR beta chain was identified during a study of long-term antiretroviral therapy in people with HIV. Background on the study: Collection of the earliest samples took place about a decade ahead of the 2015 immediate-ART recommendation.

A v3.0 immunoSEQ assay was performed at survey level. Sequencing used immunoSEQ multiplex PCR; TCRdb keeps in-frame clones, though not all of them. Of tens of thousands of clones listed, 75% to 85% were seen once; the top ten hold roughly 7%. This clone was found once. Its antigen is unidentified. Study-wide points: Blood obtained between the mid-2000s and the late 2010s may reflect older ART regimens. HIV repertoires had narrower CDR3 length ranges than controls.

From germline, CDR1 is SQVTM and CDR2 ANQGSEA. This CDR3 is 13 amino acids long. With 6 bases clipped from V and 3 bases from J, the junction kept 5 bases outside the gene matches. Sequencing used unsorted PBMCs, obtained 0.3 years after starting antiretroviral therapy. J is TRBJ1-1 and V is TRBV29-1, with 9 positions matching TRBD1. The TCR sequence derives from a man aged 35-49 years with HIV. CDR3 DNA sequence: TGCAGCGTGCGTCGGACAGGGGACACTGAAGCTTTCTTT. Its protein product is CSVRRTGDTEAFF.